This section outlines one T cell receptor beta chain sequence together with its context. CDR3 length: 15 residues. The V and J ends lost 4 bases and 0 bases respectively, with 7 bases between them. Germline V gene sequence: CDR1 LNHDA, CDR2 SQIVND (reference sequence). The record originates from a study of shared clonotypes between healthy human individuals. Libraries were prepared by immunoSEQ multiplex PCR; TCRdb keeps only in-frame clonotypes and omits some of them. The table has hundreds of thousands of clones, approximately 79% seen once. This TCR derives from a woman aged 25 to 39 in good health. The V and J genes are TRBV19 and TRBJ2-6, with TRBD1 as a possible D gene (6 bases). Sequenced sample: memory CD4+ T cells sorted from blood. Noted subset: CD45RA-negative fraction. CDR3 in amino acids: CASSTRGSGANVLTF. The DNA of the CDR3 is TGTGCCAGTAGTACCAGGGGCTCTGGGGCCAACGTCCTGACTTTC.